This record looks at one T cell receptor (beta chain) sequence and its context. What it recognizes is unknown. The CDR3 is 10 residues long. Deletions cut 4 bases from V and 5 bases from J, with 5 bases between. The germline gives CDR1 SQVTM, CDR2 ANQGSEA. This specimen belongs to a study of blood T cells in healthy people across ages. Study results and caveats: Underestimates were what the diversity estimates from one million T cells were considered to be.

With a J-beta primer mix and a sample-barcoded 5' primer, a second PCR ran 7 to 11 cycles. TCRdb recomputed calls from the 5' RACE reads with MiXCR, one row per CDR3 protein. The sample lists 1,500,000 or so distinct CDR3 sequences, 42% occurring once. This receptor was taken from a young woman in good health. Input material: blood. V gene TRBV29-1 combines with J gene TRBJ2-5, with D uncertain. This CDR3 is CSVGVETQYF. CDR3 coding DNA: TGCAGCGTTGGTGTGGAGACCCAGTACTTC. Drawing the rest from reference TRBV29-1 and TRBJ2-5, the complete variable domain is SAVISQKPSRDICQRGTSLTIQCQVDSQVTMMFWYRQQPGQSLTLIATANQGSEATYESGFVIDKFPISRPNLTFSTLTVSNMSPEDSSIYLCSVGVETQYFGPGTRLLVL.